Detailed here is one TCR beta chain. Antigen: not known. The method was immunoSEQ multiplex PCR; TCRdb's version includes in-frame clones alone and lacks a portion of them. The sample lists about 140,000 clones; approximately 86% were seen once. These data come from a study of T cell responses to AZD1222 COVID-19 vaccine. Analyses pooled second doses at about 4 or about 12 weeks. CDR3 length: 14 amino acids. J was trimmed by 2 bases and V by 5 bases; bases with no gene match: 5. CDR1 is ENHRY and CDR2 is SYGVKD in the germline V gene. Findings and limits, study-wide: Vaccination with two AZD1222 doses was followed by a rise in Spike-specific TCR breadth and depth. The study identified only a handful of AZD1222 recipients as seropositive at baseline.

This TCR was recovered from an adult who received the AZD1222 COVID-19 vaccine. The sequencing here drew on peripheral blood, taken 28 days after the second AZD1222 dose. The chain joins TRBV10-3 to TRBJ2-7; 8 positions match TRBD1. The chain's CDR3 is CAISQTGVAYEQYF. The DNA for the CDR3 is TGTGCCATCAGTCAGACAGGGGTCGCCTACGAGCAGTACTTC.